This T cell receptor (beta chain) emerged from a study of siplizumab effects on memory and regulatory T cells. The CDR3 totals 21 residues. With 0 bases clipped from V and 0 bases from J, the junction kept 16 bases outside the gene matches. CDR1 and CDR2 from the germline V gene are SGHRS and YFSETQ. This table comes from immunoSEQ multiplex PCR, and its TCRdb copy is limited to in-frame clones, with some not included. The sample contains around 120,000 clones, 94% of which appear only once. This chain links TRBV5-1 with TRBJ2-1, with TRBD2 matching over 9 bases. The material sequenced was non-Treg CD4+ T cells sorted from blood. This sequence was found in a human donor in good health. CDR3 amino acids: CASSLAPTSGRFEGSYNEQFF. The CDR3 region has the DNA TGCGCCAGCAGCTTGGCCCCGACTAGCGGAAGATTTGAGGGCTCCTACAATGAGCAGTTCTTC.